These 15 T cell receptor beta chains came from one sample sequenced in a study of cytomegalovirus exposure and HLA in healthy donors. In the PCR, 60 Vbeta and 13 Jbeta primers were used. Libraries were prepared by immunoSEQ multiplex PCR; TCRdb keeps only in-frame clonotypes and omits some of them. The sample holds 180,000 or so clones, approximately 9.5% seen once. The sample taken for sequencing was PBMCs. The receptor set was obtained from a woman aged 25 to 39 in good health and CMV-seropositive.

The chain employs TRBV15 and TRBJ2-7; TRBD2 agrees at 9 bases. Trimming cost V 0 bases and J 4 bases; bases outside gene matches: 7. Looked up from germline, CDR1 is LNHNV and CDR2 is YYDKDF (reference sequence). The CDR3 loop spans 16 amino acids. CDR3 loop: CATSRDLSGLAYEQYF. CDR3 nucleotides: TGTGCCACCAGCAGAGATCTCTCAGGACTAGCGTACGAGCAGTACTTC.

The rearrangement links TRBV18 to TRBJ2-7; TRBD1 matches at 8 bases. The junction had 14 bases not matched to a gene; V was cut back by 4 bases and J by 0 bases. This CDR3 has 18 amino acids. Germline assignment: CDR1 KGHSH and CDR2 LQKENI. In nucleotides, the CDR3 is TGTGCCAGCTCACGTACGACAGGGGTGGGGGTCACCTCCTACGAGCAGTACTTC. Translated: CASSRTTGVGVTSYEQYF.

This clone occurred a few times. Other DNA sequences in this specimen translate into the identical CDR3. The chain couples TRBV19 to TRBJ2-7; TRBD2 is a possible D gene (6 bases). In germline, CDR1 is LNHDA, CDR2 SQIVND (reference sequence). The length of the CDR3 is 14 residues. V lost 3 bases to trimming and J lost 2 bases, with 11 bases between them. The CDR3 spells CASSISGRPYEQYF. The CDR3 DNA follows: TGTGCCAGTAGTATTAGCGGCCGCCCCTACGAGCAGTACTTC.

This clone was seen a handful of times. The chain joins TRBV27 to TRBJ1-2, with D unclear. Germline loops: CDR1 MNHEY, CDR2 SMNVEV (reference sequence). V was clipped by 0 bases and J by 4 bases, with 9 bases between them. There are 14 residues in the CDR3. Here the CDR3 DNA reads TGTGCCAGCAGTTTATCAACAACCACCTATGGCTACACCTTC. Translation gives CASSLSTTTYGYTF.

This clone occurred a few times. This chain joins TRBV27 and TRBJ1-1; D not resolved. The CDR3 has 14 residues. CDR1 and CDR2 (germline): MNHEY, SMNVEV (reference sequence). V gave up 5 bases and J gave up 2 bases, with 12 bases separating them. CDR3 residues: CASSPLVLNTEAFF. Here the CDR3 DNA reads TGTGCCAGCAGTCCCCTAGTTCTCAACACTGAAGCTTTCTTT.

This chain uses TRBV5-6 with TRBJ1-1; the D is unclear. The CDR3 contains 13 residues. The V gene lost 0 bases and the J gene lost 10 bases, with 13 bases spanning the gap. The germline CDR1 and CDR2 sequences are SGHDT and YYEEEE. The CDR3 here is CASSLAFAIGAFF. CDR3 bases: TGTGCCAGCAGCTTGGCCTTCGCTATCGGAGCTTTCTTT.

CDR3 sequence reads: CASSLAGLVVNYEQFF. The CDR3 DNA sequence: TGTGCCAGCAGCTTGGCGGGACTAGTGGTAAATTATGAGCAGTTCTTC. The gene calls are TRBV5-6 and TRBJ2-1; 8 nucleotides agree with TRBD2. Germline lookup yields CDR1 SGHDT and CDR2 YYEEEE. The CDR3 is 16 residues long. Unmatched junction bases numbered 10, after V lost 0 bases and J lost 8 bases.

This clone turned up a few times. This chain connects TRBV6-1 to TRBJ2-7; 9 bases match TRBD1. This CDR3 is 14 amino acids long. V shed 6 bases, J shed 2 bases, and the junction held 5 bases outside the gene matches. Germline assignment: CDR1 MNHNS and CDR2 SASEGT. CDR3 sequence: CASRGTGSTYEQYF. CDR3 nucleotide sequence: TGTGCCAGCAGGGGGACAGGGTCAACCTACGAGCAGTACTTC.

The chain uses TRBV5-1 and TRBJ2-1, with 7 positions matching TRBD2. CDR3 length: 17 residues. V lost 2 bases to trimming and J lost 3 bases; unmatched junction nucleotides: 11. Germline CDR1 reads SGHRS; CDR2 reads YFSETQ. This chain's CDR3 is CASSFASGVRNYNEQFF. CDR3 DNA sequence: TGCGCCAGCAGCTTCGCTAGCGGAGTCCGTAACTACAATGAGCAGTTCTTC.

V usage is TRBV10-3 and J usage is TRBJ2-1; TRBD2 matches 11 bases. The V gene's germline CDR1 is ENHRY and CDR2 SYGVKD. This CDR3 has 14 residues. V lost 3 bases, J lost 9 bases, and 4 bases stayed unmatched. The DNA for the CDR3 is TGTGCCATCAGTGATAGCGGGAGGGCCGGTGAGCAGTTCTTC. Its translation: CAISDSGRAGEQFF.

This clone was counted only a few times. The chain recombines TRBV9 with TRBJ2-1, with D uncertain. The CDR3 length is 17 residues. CDR1 is SGDLS, CDR2 YYNGEE, per germline. With 0 bases removed from V and 0 bases from J, the gap between germline ends came to 13 bases. This CDR3 is CASSVDSSLSSYNEQFF. The CDR3 DNA follows: TGTGCCAGCAGCGTAGATAGCTCGTTGAGCTCCTACAATGAGCAGTTCTTC.

This chain joins TRBV14 and TRBJ2-5; the D is unclear. The CDR3 loop spans 13 amino acids. Germline V CDR1 and CDR2: SGHDN, FVKESK. The ends were cut back, 8 bases at V and 3 bases at J, with 13 bases in the middle. The chain's CDR3 is CASGSGLKETQYF. The CDR3 DNA sequence: TGTGCCAGCGGCTCTGGCCTGAAAGAGACCCAGTACTTC.

This clone was counted many times. Within the sample, other DNA sequences also encode this same CDR3. The V gene is TRBV7-2, the J gene TRBJ2-7; weak D call: TRBD1 (5 bases). Germline CDR1 SGHTA, CDR2 FQGNSA. Trimming took off 1 base at V and 6 bases at J, with 13 bases between the two ends. The CDR3 is 14 residues long. CDR3 loop: CASSLGGSKGEQYF. CDR3 in DNA: TGTGCCAGCAGCTTAGGGGGCTCCAAGGGCGAGCAGTACTTC.

The rearrangement joins TRBV6-5 to TRBJ2-7, with D perhaps TRBD2 (5 bases). Trimming took 4 bases from V and 4 from J, leaving 20 bases between them. Germline CDR1 reads MNHEY; CDR2 reads SVGAGI. The CDR3 consists of 16 residues. The CDR3 protein is CASSFRVGPGKYEQYF. CDR3 DNA sequence: TGTGCCAGCAGTTTCCGGGTCGGGCCCGGGAAATACGAGCAGTACTTC.

The chain carries TRBV6-1 and TRBJ2-7; D possibly corresponds to TRBD1 (5 bases). Looked up from germline, CDR1 is MNHNS and CDR2 is SASEGT. V gave up 0 bases and J gave up 2 bases, with 23 bases separating them. The CDR3 covers 19 residues. CDR3 sequence (DNA): TGTGCCAGCAGTGAAGCTTGGCGCGGTGCAGGGCCTTCACCCTACGAGCAGTACTTC. It is translated as CASSEAWRGAGPSPYEQYF.